The source of this T cell receptor (beta chain) is a study of regulatory T cells in long-lasting Graves disease. Germline V gene lookup returns CDR1 SGHRS and CDR2 YFSETQ. This CDR3 is 17 amino acids long. V lost 0 bases and J lost 2; bases outside the gene matches: 5. Arm-PCR of CDR3 regions with iRepertoire HTBI primers generated TCR beta libraries. MiXCR was run by TCRdb on the multiplex PCR reads, yielding one entry per CDR3 protein. Found here are around 460,000 distinct CDR3 sequences, 20% to 25% of them singletons; the top ten hold around 13%. Time point given: persistent/refractory GD, antithyroid drugs over 5 years with positive TRAb. Making the TCR library involved RNA that had been extracted from PBMCs. This clonotype appeared a few times.

This chain joins TRBV5-1 and TRBJ2-7; TRBD2 matches 13 bases. The receptor was isolated from a female donor with Graves disease. The sequencing here drew on peripheral blood mononuclear cells (PBMCs), taken when the disease was refractory, from a patient treated with antithyroid drugs. CDR3 in amino acids: CASSLGLAGGLPYEQYF. CDR3 DNA: TGCGCCAGCAGCTTGGGACTAGCGGGGGGCTTGCCCTACGAGCAGTACTTC.